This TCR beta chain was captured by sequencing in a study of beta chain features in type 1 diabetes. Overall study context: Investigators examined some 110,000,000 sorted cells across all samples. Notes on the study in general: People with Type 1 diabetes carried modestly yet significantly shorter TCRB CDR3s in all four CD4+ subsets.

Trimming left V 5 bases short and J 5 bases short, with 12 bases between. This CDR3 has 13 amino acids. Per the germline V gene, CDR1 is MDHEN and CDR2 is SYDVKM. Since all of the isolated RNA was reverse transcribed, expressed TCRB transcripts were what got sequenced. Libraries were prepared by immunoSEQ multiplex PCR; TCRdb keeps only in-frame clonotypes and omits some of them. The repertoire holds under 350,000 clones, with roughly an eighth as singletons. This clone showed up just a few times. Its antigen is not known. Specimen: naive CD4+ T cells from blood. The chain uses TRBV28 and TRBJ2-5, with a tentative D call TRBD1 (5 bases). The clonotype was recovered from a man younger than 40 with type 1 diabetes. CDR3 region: CASSPAGSETQYF. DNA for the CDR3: TGTGCCAGCAGTCCCGCAGGGTCGGAGACCCAGTACTTC.